What follows are 30 T cell receptor beta chains derived from one specimen sequenced in a study of cytomegalovirus exposure and HLA in healthy donors (TCRdb year 2017). Receptors were amplified or captured by the immunoSEQ multiplex PCR assay. For the multiplex PCR, a mixture combining 60 forward primers for TCR Vbeta segments and 13 reverse primers for TCR Jbeta segments was used. The clones in this table, taken by TCRdb from immuneACCESS, are in-frame only. Not every clone is retained; where verified, under half of the shortfall comes from an unresolved V gene, and the cause of the rest is unknown. The sample table records approximately 280,000 clones; about nine tenths of these occur just once. The ten largest clones add up to around 3.7% of the sample. Sequencing was performed on PBMCs. The receptors come from a man aged 35 to 55 in good health and CMV-seropositive.

This chain connects TRBV27 to TRBJ2-7, with a weak D call TRBD2 (6 bases). The germline V and J ends were trimmed by 4 bases and 3 bases, with 13 bases remaining between them. This CDR3 is built from 14 residues. Germline CDR1 reads MNHEY; CDR2 reads SMNVEV (reference sequence). DNA for the CDR3: TGTGCCAGCAGTTCGGGACTCGCTATCTACGAGCAGTACTTC. Residues: CASSSGLAIYEQYF.

The chain employs TRBV7-9 and TRBJ2-2; possible D gene TRBD1, 5 bases. V was pared by 5 bases and J by 1 base, with 11 bases between. Germline values: CDR1 SEHNR, CDR2 FQNEAQ (reference sequence). CDR3 length: 15 residues. The CDR3 nucleotides read TGTGCCAGCAGCCCAGGGTATTTGAACACCGGGGAGCTGTTTTTT. It specifies CASSPGYLNTGELFF.

The chain combines TRBV28 with TRBJ2-2; D call uncertain. The germline V and J ends were trimmed by 2 bases and 5 bases, with 12 bases remaining between them. The CDR3 consists of 15 residues. Germline V gene lookup returns CDR1 MDHEN and CDR2 SYDVKM. The CDR3 is CASSLTLYSTGELFF. For the CDR3, the DNA is TGTGCCAGCAGTTTAACGCTCTATTCAACCGGGGAGCTGTTTTTT.

The chain links TRBV7-2 to TRBJ2-7, with no clear D. This CDR3 spans 13 amino acids. V was clipped by 1 base and J by 3 bases, with 7 bases between them. Germline CDR1 and CDR2: SGHTA and FQGNSA. In DNA, the CDR3 is TGTGCCAGCAGCTTAGGCGCGGTCTACGAGCAGTACTTC. Protein sequence: CASSLGAVYEQYF.

The genes are TRBV7-8 and TRBJ1-1; D is uncertain. Germline V gene lookup returns CDR1 SGHVS and CDR2 FQNEAQ. CDR3 length: 14 amino acids. With 4 bases removed from V and 0 bases from J, the gap between germline ends came to 9 bases. In DNA form, the CDR3 reads TGTGCCAGCAGCTATTCAGTGATGAACACTGAAGCTTTCTTT. Its translation: CASSYSVMNTEAFF.

V usage is TRBV16 and J usage is TRBJ1-4, with TRBD1 matching 9 bases. This CDR3 comprises 18 residues. With 4 bases clipped from V and 0 bases from J, the junction kept 9 bases outside the gene matches. The V gene's germline CDR1 is KGHSY and CDR2 FQNENV. The CDR3: CASSRDRVPRATNEKLFF. The CDR3 region has the DNA TGTGCCAGCAGCCGGGACAGGGTTCCGCGTGCAACTAATGAAAAACTGTTTTTT.

Note on this clone: No DNA is shown, since the ends of the CDR3 on it are uncertain; the CDR3 is the one TCRdb lists. The CDR3 here is CASSTSNTEAFF. This chain uses TRBV6-5 with TRBJ1-1. The CDR3 length equals 12 residues, ends included. Germline V CDR1 and CDR2: MNHEY, SVGAGI.

A word on this clone: Compared with germline, one end of the junction differs, possibly owing to a read error. This sample also contains other DNA sequences that code for the same CDR3. The chain combines TRBV11-2 with TRBJ2-7; 13 positions match TRBD2. The germline V gene has CDR1 SGHAT and CDR2 FQNNGV. The CDR3 spans 16 residues. The CDR3 here is CASRPGLAGLSYEQYF. As DNA, the CDR3 is TGTGCCAGCAGACCGGGACTAGCGGGACTCTCCTACGAGCAATACTTC. Full variable domain (missing parts from reference TRBV11-2 and TRBJ2-7): EAGVAQSPRYKIIEKRQSVAFWCNPISGHATLYWYQQILGQGPKLLIQFQNNGVVDDSQLPKDRFSAERLKGVDSTLKIQPAKLEDSAVYLCASRPGLAGLSYEQYFGPGTRLTVT.

The gene calls are TRBV5-3 and TRBJ2-7; D is undetermined. Being an ORF, TRBV5-3 has a function that is uncertain. The CDR3 is 14 amino acids. The germline V and J ends were trimmed by 6 bases and 0 bases, with 13 bases remaining between them. The CDR3 sequence: CARKWAVLSYEQYF. The CDR3 DNA is TGTGCCAGAAAATGGGCAGTACTCTCCTACGAGCAGTACTTC.

This clone occurred a few times. The genes are TRBV7-9 and TRBJ1-4, with TRBD1 matching over 10 bases. The V and J ends lost 2 bases and 15 bases, in that order; junction bases with no gene match: 12. This CDR3 comprises 15 residues. Germline CDR1 is SEHNR and CDR2 is FQNEAQ (reference sequence). The chain's CDR3 is CASSLPGTGALGMFF. For the CDR3, the DNA is TGTGCCAGCAGCTTACCCGGGACAGGGGCCCTTGGGATGTTTTTT.

A single count supports this clone. The gene calls are TRBV30 and TRBJ2-5; 10 positions match TRBD2. The J call is doubtful: the DNA matches TRBJ2-7 better. Germline loops: CDR1 GTSNPN, CDR2 SVGIG (reference sequence). This CDR3 is built from 14 residues. CDR3 nucleotide sequence: TGTGCCTGGACCCCAACTAGCGGGATCTACGAGCAGTACTTC. Translated, it gives CAWTPTSGIYEQYF.

CDR3 sequence (DNA): TGTGCCAGCAGTTACGGGGTAGCGGGAGAAGAAGAGACCCAGTACTTC. Amino acid sequence: CASSYGVAGEEETQYF. V and J are TRBV6-5 and TRBJ2-5; 9 bases align to TRBD2. Trimming cost V 2 bases and J 3 bases; bases outside gene matches: 7. The CDR3 spans 16 residues. Germline lookup yields CDR1 MNHEY and CDR2 SVGAGI.

CDR3 DNA sequence: TGTGCCAGCAGCCCTAACGGGTGGGAGGGCTACAATGAGCAGTTCTTC. Translating gives CASSPNGWEGYNEQFF. V and J are TRBV7-3 and TRBJ2-1; 7 nucleotides match TRBD2. Germline assignment: CDR1 SGHTA and CDR2 FQGTGA. This CDR3 has 16 amino acids. V lost 5 bases and J lost 3; bases outside the gene matches: 10. The entire variable domain, with the rest obtained from reference TRBV7-3 and TRBJ2-1, is as follows: GAGVSQTPSNKVTEKGKYVELRCDPISGHTALYWYRQSLGQGPEFLIYFQGTGAADDSGLPNDRFFAVRPEGSVSTLKIQRTERGDSAVYLCASSPNGWEGYNEQFFGPGTRLTVL.

In regard to this clone: A much larger clone sits a single nucleotide away, making a read error possible. This specimen includes other DNA sequences encoding the same CDR3. The chain joins TRBV7-3 to TRBJ1-1; unclear D gene. CDR1 is SGHTA, CDR2 FQGTGA, per germline. V shed 4 bases and J shed 1 base, with 7 bases lying between them. The CDR3 totals 13 residues. The CDR3 DNA reads TGTGCCAGCAGCTCGCAGGAGAACACTGAAGCTTTCTTT. Amino acids: CASSSQENTEAFF. Based on the CDR3 plus reference TRBV7-3 and TRBJ1-1, the full variable domain is GAGVSQTPSNKVTEKGKYVELRCDPISGHTALYWYRQSLGQGPEFLIYFQGTGAADDSGLPNDRFFAVRPEGSVSTLKIQRTERGDSAVYLCASSSQENTEAFFGQGTRLTVV.

The chain carries TRBV7-2 and TRBJ2-2, with 11 bases identical to TRBD1. This CDR3 has 17 amino acids. The germline gives CDR1 SGHTA, CDR2 FQGNSA. After removal of 5 bases from V and 7 bases from J, the junction contained 12 bases not matched to a gene. The CDR3 sequence is CASSLYGQGAQDGELFF. CDR3 coding DNA: TGTGCCAGCAGCCTGTACGGACAGGGGGCGCAGGACGGGGAGCTGTTTTTT.

V usage is TRBV4-2 and J usage is TRBJ1-1; D remains unclear. With 4 bases removed from V and 1 base from J, the gap between germline ends came to 10 bases. Germline assignment: CDR1 LGHNA and CDR2 YNFKEQ. The CDR3 contains 14 residues. In DNA form, the CDR3 reads TGTGCCAGCAGCCTTACCGAGGGGAACACTGAAGCTTTCTTT. This sequence encodes CASSLTEGNTEAFF.

This rearrangement joins TRBV7-3 to TRBJ2-5; 11 bases agree with TRBD2. Per germline, CDR1 SGHTA and CDR2 FQGTGA. V lost 3 bases, J lost 2 bases, and 2 bases stayed unmatched. The CDR3 is made up of 15 amino acids. CDR3 sequence: CASSLLAGGQETQYF. CDR3 bases: TGTGCCAGCAGCTTGTTAGCGGGAGGGCAAGAGACCCAGTACTTC.

J is TRBJ1-1 and V is TRBV30; D uncertain. The V and J ends lost 1 base and 2 bases respectively, with 5 bases between them. Germline loops: CDR1 GTSNPN, CDR2 SVGIG (reference sequence). The CDR3 has 12 residues. As DNA, the CDR3 is TGTGCCTGGAGTGCCCCAAACACTGAAGCTTTCTTT. Its translation is CAWSAPNTEAFF.

The chain has TRBV27 and TRBJ2-7; 14 bases align to TRBD2. The CDR3 runs 16 residues. Germline CDR1 and CDR2: MNHEY and SMNVEV (reference sequence). With V trimmed by 6 bases and J by 2 bases, 6 bases remained unmatched. CDR3 sequence reads: CASRQGLAGGPYEQYF. The DNA for the CDR3 is TGTGCCAGCAGACAAGGACTAGCGGGAGGACCCTACGAGCAGTACTTC.

The chain joins TRBV27 to TRBJ1-1; D is ambiguous. Trimming removed 5 bases from V and 4 bases from J, with 11 bases in between. The CDR3 is 13 residues long. The germline gives CDR1 MNHEY, CDR2 SMNVEV (reference sequence). CDR3 coding DNA: TGTGCCAGCAGTCTTTGGAGTGGCACTGAAGCTTTCTTT. It codes for CASSLWSGTEAFF.

The chain carries TRBV6-1 and TRBJ2-7; TRBD1 might be the D (6 bases). This CDR3 is built from 17 residues. In germline, CDR1 is MNHNS, CDR2 SASEGT. Trimming removed 1 base from V and 3 bases from J, with 19 bases in between. CDR3 nucleotide sequence: TGTGCCAGCAGTGAAGACCCAGCAGGGGCCCACCTCTACGAGCAGTACTTC. Translation: CASSEDPAGAHLYEQYF.

The genes are TRBV2 and TRBJ2-1; 13 bases match TRBD2. CDR3 size: 20 residues. The junction had 19 bases not matched to a gene; V was cut back by 7 bases and J by 4 bases. Germline-derived CDR1 and CDR2 are SNHLY and FYNNEI. CDR3 sequence: CASKSGLAGVGGFGYNEQFF. The CDR3 DNA sequence: TGTGCCAGCAAGTCCGGACTAGCGGGAGTAGGGGGTTTTGGGTACAATGAGCAGTTCTTC.

Points on this clone: Distinct nucleotide sequences in the sample also encode this CDR3. DNA of the CDR3: TGTGCCAGCAGTGACCAGGGCGCTGGGGCCAACGTCCTGACTTTC. Translation gives CASSDQGAGANVLTF. The rearrangement joins TRBV2 to TRBJ2-6, with D tentatively TRBD1 (5 bases). Trimming left V 3 bases short and J 2 bases short, with 8 bases between. CDR3 size: 15 residues. CDR1 SNHLY and CDR2 FYNNEI come from the germline V gene.

This clone was found a few times. This sequence joins TRBV7-2 and TRBJ1-2, with D hard to call. Germline lookup yields CDR1 SGHTA and CDR2 FQGNSA. This CDR3 has 12 residues. The V and J ends lost 2 bases and 9 bases respectively, with 10 bases between them. The CDR3 nucleotides read TGTGCCAGCAGCTTACCCCCTAGGAGCTACACCTTC. This translates into CASSLPPRSYTF.

This clone was counted a few times. This chain uses TRBV6-6 with TRBJ1-4, with D tentatively TRBD1 (6 bases). This CDR3 region has 12 residues. Germline V gives CDR1 MNHNY, CDR2 SVGAGI (reference sequence). V dropped 5 bases and J dropped 8 bases, with 9 bases sitting between them. The CDR3 sequence: CASSQTGEKLFF. The CDR3 DNA follows: TGTGCCAGCAGTCAAACAGGGGAAAAACTGTTTTTT.

J is TRBJ1-2 and V is TRBV19; 9 nucleotides match TRBD1. The CDR3 covers 13 residues. V trimming: 3 bases; J trimming: 11 bases; junction bases outside the gene matches: 7. From germline, CDR1 is LNHDA and CDR2 SQIVND (reference sequence). The chain's CDR3 is CASSIGTGLGYTF. For the CDR3, the DNA is TGTGCCAGTAGTATTGGGACAGGGCTAGGTTACACCTTC.

This clone was recorded a few times. Other nucleotide sequences in the sample specify the same CDR3. The gene calls are TRBV10-3 and TRBJ1-1; 7 bases match TRBD1. The CDR3 covers 13 residues. Germline values: CDR1 ENHRY, CDR2 SYGVKD. V was clipped by 3 bases and J by 5 bases; unmatched bases: 3. CDR3 amino acids: CAISEDRVTEAFF. CDR3 in DNA: TGTGCCATCAGTGAAGACAGGGTTACTGAAGCTTTCTTT.

This rearrangement joins TRBV6-5 to TRBJ1-1, with D perhaps matching TRBD1 (5 bases). Trimming cost V 2 bases and J 5 bases, with 15 bases left between them. The CDR3 is 15 amino acids. Germline CDR1 reads MNHEY; CDR2 reads SVGAGI. CDR3: CASSYRYRGRTEAFF. The CDR3 region has the DNA TGTGCCAGCAGTTACCGATATAGGGGAAGGACTGAAGCTTTCTTT.

The chain links TRBV7-9 to TRBJ2-1, with D perhaps TRBD2 (5 bases). Trimming stripped 1 base from V and 8 bases from J, with 12 bases between. The CDR3 loop spans 14 amino acids. Germline V lookup: CDR1 SEHNR, CDR2 FQNEAQ (reference sequence). The CDR3 reads CASSLVGPGDEQFF. The CDR3 DNA reads TGTGCCAGCAGCTTAGTCGGGCCCGGGGATGAGCAGTTCTTC.

The rearrangement uses TRBV5-1 and TRBJ1-1; the D is unclear. This CDR3 comprises 17 residues. The V gene's germline CDR1 is SGHRS and CDR2 YFSETQ. Trimming took off 0 bases at V and 0 bases at J, with 15 bases between the two ends. CDR3 nucleotides: TGCGCCAGCAGCTTGGGGGCAGTCGCGGGGATGAACACTGAAGCTTTCTTT. The encoded protein is CASSLGAVAGMNTEAFF.